These 27 T cell receptor beta chains originate from one sample sequenced in a study of CD8 T cells in ankylosing spondylitis. TCRdb re-analysed the 5' RACE reads in MiXCR, keeping a single row per CDR3 protein. The sample holds roughly 200,000 distinct CDR3 sequences; 9.5% to 15% are singletons and the top ten take approximately 15%. Source material: blood, either unsorted or a sorted T cell fraction (not recorded which). The receptors were sampled from a male donor with ankylosing spondylitis or in good health (not recorded which).

This clonotype has at least ten counts. The gene calls are TRBV29-1 and TRBJ2-7; D not resolved. The CDR3 extends over 12 amino acids. V was shortened by 4 bases and J by 0 bases, with 7 bases between the two germline ends. Germline loops: CDR1 SQVTM, CDR2 ANQGSEA. The CDR3 here is CSVAPSSYEQYF. The CDR3 region has the DNA TGCAGCGTTGCACCTTCCTCCTACGAGCAGTACTTC.

This clonotype was picked up a small number of times. V and J are TRBV27 and TRBJ1-5, with D possibly being TRBD1 (5 bases). V dropped 3 bases and J dropped 5 bases, with 14 bases sitting between them. Germline-derived CDR1 and CDR2 are MNHEY and SMNVEV (reference sequence). The CDR3 is made up of 15 amino acids. The CDR3 here is CASSLLPGEDQPQHF. The CDR3, as DNA: TGTGCCAGCAGTTTGTTACCGGGGGAAGATCAGCCCCAGCATTTT.

V is TRBV4-1 and J is TRBJ2-7, with D maybe TRBD2 (7 bases). From germline, CDR1 is MGHRA and CDR2 YSYEKL. This CDR3 comprises 15 residues. V lost 4 bases to trimming and J lost 3 bases, with 16 bases between them. The CDR3 DNA follows: TGCGCCAGCAGCCTGGGAGAGGGGGAGGGCTACGAGCAGTACTTC. It codes for CASSLGEGEGYEQYF.

The table lists this clonotype with many counts. The V gene is TRBV4-1, the J gene TRBJ1-5; 7 bases map to TRBD1. V trimming: 3 bases; J trimming: 4 bases; junction bases outside the gene matches: 3. CDR3 length: 14 residues. The germline CDR1 and CDR2 sequences are MGHRA and YSYEKL. The CDR3 region is CASSQVQGNQPQHF. The CDR3 DNA is TGCGCCAGCAGCCAGGTACAGGGGAATCAGCCCCAGCATTTT.

This clonotype was seen a few times. The J gene is TRBJ1-1, the V gene TRBV7-8; D remains unclear. This CDR3 contains 12 residues. Germline V CDR1 and CDR2: SGHVS, FQNEAQ. With 7 bases removed from V and 8 bases from J, the gap between germline ends came to 14 bases. CDR3 sequence (DNA): TGTGCCAGCATCACGGCTGGATACGAAGCTTTCTTT. Residues: CASITAGYEAFF. The variable domain in full, with the rest retrieved from reference TRBV7-8 and TRBJ1-1, is GAGVSQSPRYKVAKRGQDVALRCDPISGHVSLFWYQQALGQGPEFLTYFQNEAQLDKSGLPSDRFFAERPEGSVSTLKIQRTQQEDSAVYLCASITAGYEAFFGQGTRLTVV.

This clonotype was detected only a few times. The chain joins TRBV6-1 to TRBJ2-1, with 12 nucleotides matching TRBD2. CDR3 size: 16 residues. The V segment lost 5 bases and the J segment 6 bases; nucleotides outside the gene matches: 8. Germline CDR1 and CDR2: MNHNS and SASEGT. CDR3 sequence reads: CASSPSLAGGFNEQFF. DNA of the CDR3: TGTGCCAGCAGTCCTTCTCTAGCGGGAGGGTTCAATGAGCAGTTCTTC.

This clonotype was seen only a few times. V and J are TRBV9 and TRBJ2-7; D call uncertain. This CDR3 is 15 amino acids long. CDR1 and CDR2 from the germline V gene are SGDLS and YYNGEE. The V gene lost 0 bases and the J gene lost 3 bases, with 13 bases spanning the gap. The chain's CDR3 is CASSVGEGLVYEQYF. The CDR3 DNA reads as TGTGCCAGCAGCGTAGGCGAAGGCCTTGTCTACGAGCAGTACTTC.

In its sample, this clonotype was seen a few times. The rearrangement links TRBV10-3 to TRBJ1-2; maybe TRBD1 (5 bases). From germline, CDR1 is ENHRY and CDR2 SYGVKD. The CDR3 totals 16 residues. V lost 6 bases, J lost 5 bases, and 22 bases lay in between. CDR3 sequence reads: CAISDPFWTDTYGYTF. CDR3 sequence (DNA): TGTGCCATCAGCGACCCTTTTTGGACGGACACTTATGGCTACACCTTC.

This clonotype was seen a handful of times. This rearrangement joins TRBV7-9 to TRBJ2-3; no clear D. CDR3 length: 15 residues. Trimming removed 2 bases from V and 0 bases from J, with 9 bases in between. CDR1 is SEHNR, CDR2 FQNEAQ, per germline (reference sequence). The CDR3 region has the DNA TGTGCCAGCAGCTTACTCAGCGTAAGCACAGATACGCAGTATTTT. It codes for CASSLLSVSTDTQYF.

This chain links TRBV18 with TRBJ2-7; TRBD1 matches at 7 bases. Germline CDR1 and CDR2: KGHSH and LQKENI. The CDR3 is 15 residues long. Trimming removed 3 bases from V and 1 base from J; junction bases left unmatched: 6. The CDR3 protein is CASSPSTGPSYEQYF. The CDR3 DNA follows: TGTGCCAGCTCACCTTCGACAGGGCCTTCCTACGAGCAGTACTTC.

This clonotype was picked up a small number of times. The chain employs TRBV5-1 and TRBJ2-3, with 8 bases that match TRBD1. The CDR3 runs to 16 residues. J gave up 6 bases and V 4 bases, and 13 bases lay outside the gene matches. Germline loops: CDR1 SGHRS, CDR2 YFSETQ. CDR3 nucleotides: TGCGCCAGCAGCGGGGGGACAGGCACACCTCGGGATACGCAGTATTTT. The encoded protein is CASSGGTGTPRDTQYF. Combining the CDR3 with reference TRBV5-1 and TRBJ2-3 gives the whole variable domain KAGVTQTPRYLIKTRGQQVTLSCSPISGHRSVSWYQQTPGQGLQFLFEYFSETQRNKGNFPGRFSGRQFSNSRSEMNVSTLELGDSALYLCASSGGTGTPRDTQYFGPGTRLTVL.

This chain connects TRBV6-1 to TRBJ2-2; possible D gene TRBD2, 6 bases. The V end was cut by 8 bases, the J end by 4 bases, with 14 bases between. CDR1 and CDR2 (germline): MNHNS, SASEGT. There are 14 residues in the CDR3. The CDR3 region has the DNA TGTGCCAGCGGCGGGGAGCTAGGCACCGGGGAGCTGTTTTTT. Protein sequence: CASGGELGTGELFF.

V is TRBV30 and J is TRBJ2-7; D perhaps matches TRBD1 (6 bases). V gave up 1 base and J gave up 4 bases, with 14 bases separating them. There are 14 residues in the CDR3. Germline V gene data show CDR1 as GTSNPN and CDR2 as SVGIG (reference sequence). This chain's CDR3 is CAWSEGHLIYEQYF. The CDR3 coding sequence is TGTGCCTGGAGTGAGGGACACCTAATATACGAGCAGTACTTC.

The genes are TRBV7-8 and TRBJ2-1; 9 bases are shared with TRBD1. This CDR3 comprises 17 residues. Germline CDR1 reads SGHVS; CDR2 reads FQNEAQ. Trimming removed 3 bases from V and 6 bases from J; junction bases left unmatched: 12. This CDR3 is CASSFATADRGPNEQFF. The CDR3 DNA follows: TGTGCCAGCAGCTTCGCAACTGCGGACAGGGGCCCCAATGAGCAGTTCTTC.

The chain employs TRBV12-3 or TRBV12-4 and TRBJ2-1; possible D gene TRBD2, 6 bases. This CDR3 spans 16 amino acids. Trimming took off 3 bases at V and 0 bases at J, with 12 bases between the two ends. The CDR3 loop reads CASSLGGPSSYNEQFF. Written as DNA, the CDR3 is TGTGCCAGCAGTTTGGGAGGTCCCAGCTCCTACAATGAGCAGTTCTTC.

This clonotype was seen a few times. In DNA, the CDR3 is TGTGCCTGGGATACTTCTGAAAAACTGTTTTTT. Its protein product is CAWDTSEKLFF. The chain employs TRBV30 and TRBJ1-4; D not certain. CDR1 GTSNPN and CDR2 SVGIG come from the germline V gene (reference sequence). The CDR3 loop spans 11 amino acids. V dropped 5 bases and J dropped 7 bases, with 8 bases sitting between them.

This chain links TRBV11-2 with TRBJ2-7, with D possibly TRBD2 on 5 matching bases. The CDR3 runs 17 residues. Trimming took 2 bases from V and 1 from J, leaving 18 bases between them. CDR1 and CDR2 from the germline V gene are SGHAT and FQNNGV. The CDR3 DNA reads as TGTGCCAGCAGCTTAAGGCCGATTGAGAGCGGATCCTACGAGCAGTACTTC. This sequence encodes CASSLRPIESGSYEQYF.

This clonotype was found many times. The chain joins TRBV5-6 to TRBJ1-1; 7 nucleotides line up with TRBD1. Germline CDR1 and CDR2: SGHDT and YYEEEE. Unmatched junction bases numbered 8, after V lost 2 bases and J lost 1 base. This CDR3 is 16 amino acids long. The CDR3 loop reads CASSLPTGVTNTEAFF. The CDR3, as DNA: TGTGCCAGCAGCTTACCTACAGGGGTTACGAACACTGAAGCTTTCTTT.

V and J are TRBV20-1 and TRBJ2-3, with D tentatively TRBD2 (6 bases). Trimming removed 0 bases at V and 6 bases at J, with 16 bases between. The CDR3 totals 15 residues. Germline assignment: CDR1 DFQATT and CDR2 SNEGSKA (reference sequence). DNA for the CDR3: TGCAGTGCTAGAGATTTCGGGACTGGGCGGGATACGCAGTATTTT. Protein product: CSARDFGTGRDTQYF.

The table lists this clonotype with a few counts. V is TRBV7-2 and J is TRBJ1-2; a possible D gene is TRBD1 (6 bases). Germline V gives CDR1 SGHTA, CDR2 FQGNSA. The CDR3 totals 15 residues. V was clipped by 5 bases and J by 1 base, with 14 bases between them. The CDR3 protein is CASSLQTGINYGYTF. The CDR3, as DNA: TGTGCCAGCAGCCTTCAGACAGGAATTAACTATGGCTACACCTTC.

In this sample, this clonotype turned up a few times. The chain is built from TRBV6-5 and TRBJ2-1; 7 bases line up with TRBD2. This CDR3 is 14 amino acids long. Germline CDR1 reads MNHEY; CDR2 reads SVGAGI. The V segment lost 8 bases and the J segment 0 bases; nucleotides outside the gene matches: 4. DNA of the CDR3: TGTGCCAGCCAAGCGGGGAGCTCCTACAATGAGCAGTTCTTC. Translated: CASQAGSSYNEQFF.

J is TRBJ2-1 and V is TRBV12-3 or TRBV12-4; 10 bases are a match to TRBD2. The CDR3 extends over 15 amino acids. The trim removed 2 bases at V and 5 bases at J, leaving 3 bases unmatched. The CDR3 DNA follows: TGTGCCAGCAGTTTAAGGACTAGCGGCAACAATGAGCAGTTCTTC. The encoded protein is CASSLRTSGNNEQFF.

This clonotype was detected a few times. The V gene is TRBV5-1, the J gene TRBJ1-4; no clear D. Germline CDR1 SGHRS, CDR2 YFSETQ. The length of the CDR3 is 14 residues. V lost 2 bases and J 5 bases, leaving 10 bases between the germline ends. CDR3 region: CASSLGVFNEKLFF. The CDR3 DNA is TGCGCCAGCAGCTTAGGAGTCTTCAATGAAAAACTGTTTTTT. The full variable domain, its missing parts supplied by reference TRBV5-1 and TRBJ1-4, is KAGVTQTPRYLIKTRGQQVTLSCSPISGHRSVSWYQQTPGQGLQFLFEYFSETQRNKGNFPGRFSGRQFSNSRSEMNVSTLELGDSALYLCASSLGVFNEKLFFGSGTQLSVL.

The genes are TRBV5-4 and TRBJ2-7; 10 bases fit TRBD2. V shed 3 bases, J shed 2 bases, and the junction held 5 bases outside the gene matches. CDR1 is SGHNT and CDR2 is YYREEE in the germline V gene (reference sequence). This CDR3 contains 15 residues. CDR3 DNA: TGTGCCAGCAGCTCACCTAGCGGGAGCACCTACGAGCAGTACTTC. This translates into CASSSPSGSTYEQYF.

In its sample, this clonotype was seen a few times. The chain is built from TRBV5-1 and TRBJ2-7; no firm D call. Germline V gene sequence: CDR1 SGHRS, CDR2 YFSETQ. The CDR3 contains 13 residues. The V end lost 0 bases, the J end lost 0 bases, and 4 bases lay between the germline ends. CDR3 sequence reads: CASSLEVSYEQYF. CDR3 DNA sequence: TGCGCCAGCAGCTTGGAGGTCTCCTACGAGCAGTACTTC. Complete variable domain (other parts from reference TRBV5-1 and TRBJ2-7): KAGVTQTPRYLIKTRGQQVTLSCSPISGHRSVSWYQQTPGQGLQFLFEYFSETQRNKGNFPGRFSGRQFSNSRSEMNVSTLELGDSALYLCASSLEVSYEQYFGPGTRLTVT.

This clonotype was detected only a few times. V and J are TRBV18 and TRBJ1-2; D possibly corresponds to TRBD1 (5 bases). Germline CDR1 KGHSH, CDR2 LQKENI. The CDR3 consists of 14 residues. Trimming removed 7 bases at V and 4 bases at J, with 16 bases between. The CDR3 protein is CASWGNDGRYGYTF. Written as DNA, the CDR3 is TGTGCCAGCTGGGGGAACGACGGACGCTATGGCTACACCTTC.

This clonotype has just a few counts. The chain joins TRBV29-1 to TRBJ2-2; D gene unclear. CDR3 length: 15 residues. The V gene lost 1 base and the J gene lost 0 bases, with 9 bases spanning the gap. Germline CDR1 SQVTM, CDR2 ANQGSEA. The CDR3: CSVEGPASNTGELFF. CDR3 coding DNA: TGCAGCGTTGAAGGACCCGCGTCGAACACCGGGGAGCTGTTTTTT.